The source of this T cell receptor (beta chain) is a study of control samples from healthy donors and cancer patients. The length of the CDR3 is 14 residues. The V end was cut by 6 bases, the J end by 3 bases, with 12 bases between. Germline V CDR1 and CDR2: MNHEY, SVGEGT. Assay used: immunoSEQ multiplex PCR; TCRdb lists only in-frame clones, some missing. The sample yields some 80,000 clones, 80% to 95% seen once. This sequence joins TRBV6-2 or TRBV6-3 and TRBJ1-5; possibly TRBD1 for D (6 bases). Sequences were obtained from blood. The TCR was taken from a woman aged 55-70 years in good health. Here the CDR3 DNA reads TGTGCCAGCAGCTTAACAGGGTTCAATCAGCCCCAGCATTTT. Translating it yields CASSLTGFNQPQHF.